This T cell receptor beta chain was captured by sequencing in a study of T cell repertoires in cytomegalovirus infection. Germline CDR1 MNHEY, CDR2 SVGAGI. CDR3 length equals 17 residues. The germline V and J ends were trimmed by 0 bases and 0 bases, with 14 bases remaining between them. This clonotype was seen a few times. Its specificity is not known. TCRdb independently ran MiXCR on the reads; one entry per CDR3 protein. Among around 900,000 distinct CDR3 sequences listed, 31% were seen once. General observations from the study: Individuals carrying CMV plus the relevant HLA were identified by cumulative frequency of public TCR beta families.

The clonotype comes from a human donor in good health (CMV status not recorded). Some clones in this sample may be carry-over from other donors' samples. Sequencing used cultured CD8+ T cells from PBMCs, obtained from culture after CMV antigen stimulation. The rearrangement links TRBV6-5 to TRBJ1-2; D is unresolved. The CDR3 is CASSYSLASLANYGYTF. CDR3 in DNA: TGTGCCAGCAGTTACTCTCTCGCCTCCTTAGCTAACTATGGCTACACCTTC.